This TCR beta chain was identified in a study of blood T cell repertoires in COVID-19. Overall study context: COVID-19 samples collected from the United States, Italy and Spain covered acute and convalescent phases. Sample material is recorded as cDNA or gDNA derived from T cells, B-cell-depleted T cells, or PBMCs.

The authors' processing: Estimation of nucleated cell counts relied on the amplification of reference gene primers. Libraries were prepared by immunoSEQ multiplex PCR; TCRdb keeps only in-frame clonotypes and omits some of them. That table furnishes V, J and clone size, whereas the DNA furnished D and trimming. Here the sample spans about 190,000 clones, roughly 81% being singletons. Per the germline V gene, CDR1 is SGHRS and CDR2 is YFSETQ. The CDR3 spans 13 residues. Trimming cost V 2 bases and J 7 bases, with 12 bases left between them. Sequencing was carried out using peripheral blood. The genes are TRBV5-1 and TRBJ1-1, with D maybe TRBD1 (5 bases). The clonotype was recovered from a woman aged 80 or over with acute or convalescent COVID-19. CDR3 residues: CASSLLGQNEAFF. DNA of the CDR3: TGCGCCAGCAGCTTATTGGGGCAAAATGAAGCTTTCTTT. The complete variable domain, with remaining parts taken from reference TRBV5-1 and TRBJ1-1, reads KAGVTQTPRYLIKTRGQQVTLSCSPISGHRSVSWYQQTPGQGLQFLFEYFSETQRNKGNFPGRFSGRQFSNSRSEMNVSTLELGDSALYLCASSLLGQNEAFFGQGTRLTVV.